This T cell receptor beta chain appears in the sequencing data of a study of blood T cell repertoires in COVID-19. Overall study: PBMCs, B-cell-depleted T cells, or T cells were the source of the cDNA or gDNA that made up the material.

Assay: immunoSEQ multiplex PCR; the TCRdb copy retains only in-frame clones and omits some. The table has approximately 190,000 clones, around 84% seen once. This clone appeared a single time. A junction end diverges from the germline sequence, so it may reflect a read error. The sample comprised peripheral blood. The receptor's source is a young man with active or convalescent COVID-19.

The chain's CDR3 is CANSETGYNSPLHF. In nucleotides, the CDR3 is TGTGCCAACAGCGAGACAGGGTATAATTCACCCCTCCACTTT. The genes are TRBV9 and TRBJ1-6, with 7 bases lining up with TRBD1. Germline CDR1 SGDLS, CDR2 YYNGEE. The CDR3 is made up of 14 amino acids. The entire variable domain, with the rest obtained from reference TRBV9 and TRBJ1-6, is as follows: DSGVTQTPKHLITATGQRVTLRCSPRSGDLSVYWYQQSLDQGLQFLIQYYNGEERAKGNILERFSAQQFPDLHSELNLSSLELGDSALYFCANSETGYNSPLHFGNGTRLTVT.